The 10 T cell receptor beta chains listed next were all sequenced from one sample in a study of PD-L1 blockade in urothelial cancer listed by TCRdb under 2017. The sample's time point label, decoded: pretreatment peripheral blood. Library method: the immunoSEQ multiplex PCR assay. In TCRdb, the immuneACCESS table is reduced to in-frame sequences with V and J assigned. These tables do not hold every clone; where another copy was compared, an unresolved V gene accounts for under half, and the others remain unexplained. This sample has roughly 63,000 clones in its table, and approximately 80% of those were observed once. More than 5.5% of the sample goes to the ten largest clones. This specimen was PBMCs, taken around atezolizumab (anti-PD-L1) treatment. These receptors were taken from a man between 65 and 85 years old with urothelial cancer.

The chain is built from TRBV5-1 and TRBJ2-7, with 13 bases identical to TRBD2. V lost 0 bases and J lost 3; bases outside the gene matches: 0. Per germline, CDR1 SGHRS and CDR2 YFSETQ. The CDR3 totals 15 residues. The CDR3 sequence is CASSLGTSGSYEQYF. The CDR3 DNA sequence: TGCGCCAGCAGCTTGGGGACTAGCGGGAGCTACGAGCAGTACTTC.

The DNA for the CDR3 is TGTGCAAGTCGCCTAGGACTAGTTTACAATGAGCAGTTCTTC. Its translation: CASRLGLVYNEQFF. The chain has TRBV12-2 and TRBJ2-1; no DNA check was done on the table's D call, TRBD2. TRBV12-2 is tagged as a pseudogene. The CDR3 is made up of 14 amino acids.

Here the CDR3 reads CASSPDRGVTGELFF. The CDR3 nucleotides are TGTGCCAGCAGCCCTGACAGGGGAGTCACCGGGGAGCTGTTTTTT. The chain is built from TRBV5-6 and TRBJ2-2; TRBD1 matches at 8 bases. The trim removed 4 bases at V and 4 bases at J, leaving 6 bases unmatched. Per the germline V gene, CDR1 is SGHDT and CDR2 is YYEEEE. The CDR3 runs 15 residues. The full variable domain, completed using reference TRBV5-6 and TRBJ2-2, is DAGVTQSPTHLIKTRGQQVTLRCSPKSGHDTVSWYQQALGQGPQFIFQYYEEEERQRGNFPDRFSGHQFPNYSSELNVNALLLGDSALYLCASSPDRGVTGELFFGEGSRLTVL.

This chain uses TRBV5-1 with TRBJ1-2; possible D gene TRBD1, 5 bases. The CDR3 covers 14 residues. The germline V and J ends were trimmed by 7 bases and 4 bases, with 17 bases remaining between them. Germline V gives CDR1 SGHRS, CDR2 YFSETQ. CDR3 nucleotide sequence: TGCGCCAGCCGCGAGACGACAGACCTCTATGGCTACACCTTC. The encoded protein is CASRETTDLYGYTF.

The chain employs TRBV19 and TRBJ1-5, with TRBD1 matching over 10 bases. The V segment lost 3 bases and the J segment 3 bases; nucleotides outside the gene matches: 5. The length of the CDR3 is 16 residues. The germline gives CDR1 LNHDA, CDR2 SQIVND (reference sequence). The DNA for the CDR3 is TGTGCCAGTAGTATGAAGGACAGGGGGTTCAATCAGCCCCAGCATTTT. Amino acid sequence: CASSMKDRGFNQPQHF.

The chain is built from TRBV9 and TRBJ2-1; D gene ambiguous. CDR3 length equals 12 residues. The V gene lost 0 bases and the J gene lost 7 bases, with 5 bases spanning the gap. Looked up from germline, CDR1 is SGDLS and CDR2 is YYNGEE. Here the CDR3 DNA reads TGTGCCAGCAGCGTAGGAGAGAATGAGCAGTTCTTC. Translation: CASSVGENEQFF.

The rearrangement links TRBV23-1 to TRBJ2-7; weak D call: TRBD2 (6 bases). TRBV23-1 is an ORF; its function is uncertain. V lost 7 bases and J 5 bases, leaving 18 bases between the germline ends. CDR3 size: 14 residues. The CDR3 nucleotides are TGCGCCAGCACCACCAGGAGATCGGGGGACGAGCAGTACTTC. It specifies CASTTRRSGDEQYF.

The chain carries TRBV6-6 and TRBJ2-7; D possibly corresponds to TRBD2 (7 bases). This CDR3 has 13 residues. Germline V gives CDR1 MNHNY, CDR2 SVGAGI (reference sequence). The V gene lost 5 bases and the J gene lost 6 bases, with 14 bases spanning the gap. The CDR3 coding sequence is TGTGCCAGCAGTCCTGGGGGGGCGGGCGAGCAGTACTTC. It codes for CASSPGGAGEQYF.

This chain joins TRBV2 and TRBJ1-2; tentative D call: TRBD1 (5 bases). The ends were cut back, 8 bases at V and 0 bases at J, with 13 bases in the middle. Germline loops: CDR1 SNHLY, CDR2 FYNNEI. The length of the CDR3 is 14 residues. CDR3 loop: CASGRQTTNYGYTF. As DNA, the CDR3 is TGTGCCAGCGGGCGACAGACCACTAACTATGGCTACACCTTC.

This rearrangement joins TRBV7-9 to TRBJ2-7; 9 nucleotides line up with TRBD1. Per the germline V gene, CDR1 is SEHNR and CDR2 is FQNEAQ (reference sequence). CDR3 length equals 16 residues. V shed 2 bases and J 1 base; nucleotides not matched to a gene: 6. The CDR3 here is CASSLSTGTGSYEQYF. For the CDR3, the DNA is TGTGCCAGCAGCTTATCGACCGGGACAGGGTCCTACGAGCAGTACTTC.